One sample yielded the 32 T cell receptor beta chains listed below, sequenced in a study of T cell clonality in common variable immunodeficiency. TCRdb's table, derived via immunoSEQ multiplex PCR, lists solely in-frame clones and lacks some. Recorded here are about 81,000 clones, with no singletons, and the ten leading clones hold around 0.8%. The sample taken for sequencing was peripheral blood mononuclear cells. Receptor source: a person between 18 and 75 years old in good health.

This clone was counted many times. CDR3 DNA, as far as it was read: TGCGCCAGCAGCCAAGGCCAGGGGGCGCGGTACGAG. Translating it yields CASSQGQGARYE. The full CDR3 sequence reads CASSQGQGARYEQYF. The V call is TRBV4-1, the J call TRBJ2-7; 8 positions agree with TRBD1. The CDR3 end is not reached by the read, which stops 3 residues before it; the germline J gene fills it in. The ends lost 1 base at V and 4 bases at J; junction bases unmatched: 6. The CDR3 is 15 residues long. Germline V lookup: CDR1 MGHRA, CDR2 YSYEKL.

The sample holds many counts of this clone. The CDR3 end is not reached by the read, which stops 3 residues before it; the germline J gene fills it in. The chain has TRBV30 and TRBJ1-5; TRBD1 matches at 7 bases. CDR3 length equals 12 residues. Germline values: CDR1 GTSNPN, CDR2 SVGIG (reference sequence). This CDR3 is CAHGQGNQPQHF. CDR3 bases read: TGTGCACACGGACAGGGCAATCAGCCC.

In its sample, this clone was seen many times. The CDR3 end is not reached by the read, which stops 3 residues before it; the germline J gene fills it in. This chain links TRBV12-3 or TRBV12-4 with TRBJ1-5, with 11 bases fitting TRBD1. Unmatched junction bases numbered 2, after V lost 3 bases and J lost 4 bases. The CDR3 spans 15 residues. The CDR3 loop reads CASSFGQGANQPQHF. CDR3 DNA (partial): TGTGCCAGCAGTTTCGGACAGGGGGCGAATCAGCCC.

This clone was recorded at least ten times. The read gets to within 3 residues of the CDR3 end, and the germline J gene fills in the rest. This sequence joins TRBV7-9 and TRBJ2-7; possible D gene TRBD1, 5 bases. Germline V gene data show CDR1 as SEHNR and CDR2 as FQNEAQ (reference sequence). V lost 5 bases and J lost 6, with 17 bases in between. The CDR3 extends over 14 amino acids. The covered CDR3 bases are TGTGCCAGCAGCATAAGCTTCCAGGGCGGCGAG. As protein: CASSISFQGGE. The CDR3 as a whole reads CASSISFQGGEQYF.

This clone was seen many times. The read comes to an end 3 residues before the CDR3 does, leaving the germline J gene to fill in the end. V is TRBV7-9 and J is TRBJ2-5, with D unclear. The CDR3 is 14 amino acids. Germline assignment: CDR1 SEHNR and CDR2 FQNEAQ (reference sequence). V lost 4 bases and J 2 bases, leaving 11 bases between the germline ends. CDR3 amino acids: CASSSLAEQETQYF. CDR3 bases read: TGTGCCAGCAGCTCCCTCGCGGAACAAGAGACC.

This clone was observed at least ten times. The sequence runs out 3 residues before the end of the CDR3; the remainder is reconstructed from the germline J gene. This rearrangement joins TRBV20-1 to TRBJ2-2; D perhaps matches TRBD2 (6 bases). The CDR3 is 12 residues long. Trimming cost V 5 bases and J 5 bases, with 9 bases left between them. Germline assignment: CDR1 DFQATT and CDR2 SNEGSKA (reference sequence). CDR3 bases read: TGCAGTGCTGAGACTAGGACCGGGGAG. The encoded protein is CSAETRTGE. The full CDR3 protein is CSAETRTGELFF.

This clone was seen repeatedly, ten times or more. The read terminates 3 residues ahead of where the CDR3 ends, so the germline J gene completes it. J is TRBJ2-3 and V is TRBV12-3 or TRBV12-4; tentative D call: TRBD2 (6 bases). This CDR3 has 14 residues. Trimming cost V 6 bases and J 7 bases, with 17 bases left between them. The CDR3 is CASSQVSTRYTQYF. The sequenced part of the CDR3 DNA is TGTGCCAGCAGCCAAGTTTCGACTAGATATACG.

In the case of this clone: The read terminates 3 residues before the CDR3 end, so the remaining end is supplied by the germline J gene. The chain links TRBV7-9 to TRBJ2-7, with no clear D. CDR3 size: 12 residues. The germline V and J ends were trimmed by 0 bases and 6 bases, with 6 bases remaining between them. Germline CDR1 reads SEHNR; CDR2 reads FQNEAQ (reference sequence). The CDR3 loop is CASSLAAGEQYF. CDR3 DNA (partial): TGTGCCAGCAGCTTAGCGGCAGGCGAG.

There are many counts of this clone. The read gets to within 3 residues of the CDR3 end, and the germline J gene fills in the rest. V and J are TRBV19 and TRBJ2-3; D remains unclear. V was cut by 5 bases and J by 5 bases, with 11 bases left in between. CDR3 size: 13 residues. Germline assignment: CDR1 LNHDA and CDR2 SQIVND (reference sequence). Incomplete CDR3 DNA: TGTGCCAGTAGTCGAGCTTCTAAAGATACG. This encodes CASSRASKDT. The complete CDR3 protein is CASSRASKDTQYF.

In its sample, this clone was seen many times. The sequenced fragment ends 3 residues before the CDR3 boundary, so the rest is inferred from the germline J gene. This chain joins TRBV12-3 or TRBV12-4 and TRBJ2-1, with 15 bases identical to TRBD2. This CDR3 contains 17 residues. V trimming: 5 bases; J trimming: 5 bases; junction bases outside the gene matches: 7. The CDR3 spells CASSRGLAGGPNNEQFF. CDR3 DNA, as far as it was read: TGTGCCAGCAGTCGCGGACTAGCGGGAGGGCCAAACAATGAG.

Ten or more counts support this clone. Sequencing ends 3 residues short of the CDR3 end; the germline J gene provides the rest. The V and J genes are TRBV12-3 or TRBV12-4 and TRBJ1-1; D may be TRBD1 (5 bases). V dropped 7 bases and J dropped 0 bases, with 18 bases sitting between them. The CDR3 length is 16 residues. The CDR3: CASTSWLGLVNTEAFF. CDR3 DNA, as far as it was read: TGTGCCAGCACCTCGTGGCTGGGGCTAGTGAACACTGAA.

This clone was seen ten or more times. The CDR3 end falls 3 residues outside the read, so it is completed with the germline J gene. The J gene is TRBJ2-7, the V gene TRBV7-2, with 8 bases that match TRBD1. CDR3 length: 14 amino acids. Germline CDR1 SGHTA, CDR2 FQGNSA. The V segment lost 5 bases and the J segment 0 bases; nucleotides outside the gene matches: 3. The covered CDR3 bases are TGTGCCAGCAGCCCGGGACAGGCCTCCTACGAG. Translation gives CASSPGQASYE. From start to end, the CDR3 is CASSPGQASYEQYF. Variable domain in full (rest from reference TRBV7-2 and TRBJ2-7): GAGVSQSPSNKVTEKGKDVELRCDPISGHTALYWYRQSLGQGLEFLIYFQGNSAPDKSGLPSDRFSAERTGGSVSTLTIQRTQQEDSAVYLCASSPGQASYEQYFGPGTRLTVT.

This clone was counted many times. The sequence runs out 3 residues before the end of the CDR3; the remainder is reconstructed from the germline J gene. The chain is built from TRBV6-2 or TRBV6-3 and TRBJ2-7, with TRBD2 matching 14 bases. CDR3 size: 16 residues. The germline gives CDR1 MNHEY, CDR2 SVGEGT. The junction had 10 bases not matched to a gene; V was cut back by 7 bases and J by 5 bases. The DNA read from the CDR3 is TGTGCCAGCACCCGTGGGGGACTAGCGGGAGTTGACGAG. Translation: CASTRGGLAGVDE. The whole CDR3 sequence reads CASTRGGLAGVDEQYF.

This clone was recorded many times. The read halts 3 residues ahead of the CDR3 end, with the missing end drawn from the germline J gene. This chain uses TRBV5-4 with TRBJ2-1; 9 bases are a match to TRBD1. The V and J ends lost 3 bases and 7 bases, in that order; junction bases with no gene match: 8. The length of the CDR3 is 15 residues. Germline V gene data show CDR1 as SGHNT and CDR2 as YYREEE (reference sequence). The CDR3 sequence: CASSSQQGAWNEQFF. The sequenced CDR3 bases are TGTGCCAGCAGCTCCCAACAGGGGGCTTGGAATGAG. Full variable domain (rest looked up from reference TRBV5-4 and TRBJ2-1): ETGVTQSPTHLIKTRGQQVTLRCSSQSGHNTVSWYQQALGQGPQFIFQYYREEENGRGNFPPRFSGLQFPNYSSELNVNALELDDSALYLCASSSQQGAWNEQFFGPGTRLTVL.

This clone was detected many times. The CDR3 goes on 3 residues after the read ends, and that part is filled in from the germline J gene. This chain links TRBV7-2 with TRBJ1-2, with D tentatively TRBD1 (5 bases). The CDR3 sequence is 14 residues long. Germline assignment: CDR1 SGHTA and CDR2 FQGNSA. V lost 5 bases and J lost 6, with 16 bases in between. CDR3 in amino acids: CASSLTPRGDGYTF. The DNA read from the CDR3 is TGTGCCAGCAGCCTCACCCCTAGGGGAGATGGC.

This clone was counted ten times or more. The missing CDR3 end, 3 residues past where the read stops, is filled in from the germline J gene. V and J are TRBV15 and TRBJ2-3; D may be TRBD2 (7 bases). CDR3 length: 15 amino acids. CDR1 is LNHNV, CDR2 YYDKDF, per germline (reference sequence). The V and J ends lost 8 bases and 1 base respectively, with 16 bases between them. CDR3: CATQGKTSRTDTQYF. The DNA read from the CDR3 is TGTGCCACCCAGGGGAAGACTAGCCGCACAGATACG. Drawing the rest from reference TRBV15 and TRBJ2-3, the complete variable domain is DAMVIQNPRYQVTQFGKPVTLSCSQTLNHNVMYWYQQKSSQAPKLLFHYYDKDFNNEADTPDNFQSRRPNTSFCFLDIRSPGLGDTAMYLCATQGKTSRTDTQYFGPGTRLTVL.

This clone has a handful of counts. The CDR3 is cut off 3 residues early in the read; its end comes from the germline J gene. The chain uses TRBV2 and TRBJ1-3; D is undetermined. The germline CDR1 and CDR2 sequences are SNHLY and FYNNEI. V shed 3 bases and J shed 0 bases, with 6 bases lying between them. The CDR3 has 14 residues. CDR3 region: CASSDPRSGNTIYF. The CDR3 bases that were read are TGTGCCAGCAGTGACCCGCGCTCTGGAAACACC.

This clone was seen many times. The CDR3 is cut off 3 residues early in the read; its end comes from the germline J gene. This chain uses TRBV27 with TRBJ2-7, with D perhaps TRBD2 (6 bases). Germline assignment: CDR1 MNHEY and CDR2 SMNVEV (reference sequence). The CDR3 is 14 residues long. V dropped 5 bases and J dropped 3 bases, with 14 bases sitting between them. The CDR3 bases that were read are TGTGCCAGCAGTGATCTAGCGACTAACTACGAG. Translation: CASSDLATNYE. The entire CDR3 protein reads CASSDLATNYEQYF.

In this sample, this clone turned up many times. With the read ending 3 residues before the CDR3 end, the germline J gene is used to fill in that end. The rearrangement links TRBV5-4 to TRBJ2-7; D perhaps matches TRBD2 (6 bases). V was pared by 0 bases and J by 2 bases, with 15 bases between. The CDR3 consists of 16 residues. Germline V CDR1 and CDR2: SGHNT, YYREEE (reference sequence). CDR3 sequence reads: CASSLGGRDSTYEQYF. The sequenced CDR3 bases are TGTGCCAGCAGCTTGGGGGGACGGGACTCGACCTACGAG.

Ten or more counts support this clone. The CDR3 end lies 3 residues beyond the end of the read and is filled in from the germline J gene. The rearrangement joins TRBV20-1 to TRBJ2-4; tentatively, D is TRBD1 (6 bases). Germline V gene data show CDR1 as DFQATT and CDR2 as SNEGSKA (reference sequence). V was clipped by 5 bases and J by 5 bases, with 19 bases between them. This CDR3 is built from 15 residues. The CDR3: CSAPTSGGSQNIQYF. The DNA read from the CDR3 is TGCAGTGCTCCAACCAGTGGGGGCAGCCAAAACATT.

This clone has a count of ten or more. Coverage ceases 3 residues before the CDR3 finishes, and the germline J gene fills in the end. V gene TRBV7-2 combines with J gene TRBJ1-3; D unclear. Germline V gene lookup returns CDR1 SGHTA and CDR2 FQGNSA. The CDR3 runs to 13 residues. Partial CDR3 DNA: TGTGCCAGCAGCTTAGGTTCAGAAAGGGCC. Translating gives CASSLGSERA. The entire CDR3 reads CASSLGSERAIYF.

This clone came up many times. The missing CDR3 end, 3 residues past where the read stops, is filled in from the germline J gene. The V gene is TRBV6-2 or TRBV6-3, the J gene TRBJ2-7; D is perhaps TRBD2 (6 bases). Trimming left V 6 bases short and J 6 bases short, with 9 bases between. The CDR3 consists of 11 residues. Germline V CDR1 and CDR2: MNHEY, SVGEGT. CDR3 DNA (partial): TGTGCCAGCAGCCCGGGACTCGAG. Translated, it gives CASSPGLE. The whole CDR3 protein is CASSPGLEQYF.

As for this clone: The read ends 3 residues shy of where the CDR3 ends; the end is completed using the germline J gene. The chain is built from TRBV11-2 and TRBJ2-5, with D maybe TRBD2 (6 bases). Germline CDR1 and CDR2: SGHAT and FQNNGV. V was pared by 1 base and J by 0 bases, with 9 bases between. This CDR3 is 15 amino acids long. The CDR3 spells CASSLVGDYQETQYF. CDR3 DNA (partial): TGTGCCAGCAGCTTAGTCGGGGACTACCAAGAGACC.

There are many counts of this clone. The chain's CDR3 is CASSIAGGHTDTQYF. The CDR3 DNA, read in part, is TGTGCCAGTAGTATAGCGGGGGGGCACACAGATACG. This chain links TRBV19 with TRBJ2-3; 8 positions match TRBD2. The CDR3 end falls 3 residues outside the read, so it is completed with the germline J gene. CDR3 length: 15 residues. Germline V gene lookup returns CDR1 LNHDA and CDR2 SQIVND (reference sequence). V dropped 1 base and J dropped 2; count of bases not matched to a gene: 2.

This clone was found many times. Read data end 3 residues before the CDR3 end; the end is taken from the germline J gene. V and J are TRBV2 and TRBJ1-1; D ambiguous. This CDR3 contains 11 residues. From germline, CDR1 is SNHLY and CDR2 FYNNEI. V lost 11 bases and J lost 1, with 8 bases in between. CDR3 sequence: CAGHQNTEAFF. The sequenced part of the CDR3 DNA is TGTGCCGGCCACCAGAACACTGAA.

This clone occurred many times. The read halts 3 residues ahead of the CDR3 end, with the missing end drawn from the germline J gene. This chain links TRBV6-2 or TRBV6-3 with TRBJ2-7; 8 nucleotides match TRBD1. The CDR3 runs to 13 residues. CDR1 and CDR2 from the germline V gene are MNHEY and SVGEGT. The V segment lost 10 bases and the J segment 3 bases; nucleotides outside the gene matches: 8. CDR3 in amino acids: CATRTGYLYEQYF. The covered CDR3 bases are TGTGCCACCAGGACAGGGTACCTCTACGAG.

This clone was recorded many times. The read halts 3 residues ahead of the CDR3 end, with the missing end drawn from the germline J gene. The rearrangement joins TRBV19 to TRBJ1-1, with TRBD1 matching 11 bases. The germline CDR1 and CDR2 sequences are LNHDA and SQIVND (reference sequence). V was pared by 4 bases and J by 5 bases, with 12 bases of the junction left unmatched. The CDR3 is 17 residues long. The part of the CDR3 DNA that was read is TGTGCCAGTAGTACGCTCGGACTGGACAGGGGGCGAACTGAA. Its protein is CASSTLGLDRGRTE. The CDR3, in full, reads CASSTLGLDRGRTEAFF.

This clone came up many times. Read sequence stops 3 residues before the CDR3 end, and the germline J gene provides the missing end. The chain joins TRBV2 to TRBJ1-1; the match to TRBD1 covers 9 bases. The germline V gene encodes CDR1 SNHLY and CDR2 FYNNEI. The CDR3 runs to 15 residues. The CDR3 loop reads CASSQPDRGMFRAFF. Incomplete CDR3 DNA: TGTGCCAGCAGCCAGCCGGACAGGGGAATGTTTAGG.

This clone came up many times. The read comes to an end 3 residues before the CDR3 does, leaving the germline J gene to fill in the end. This chain connects TRBV7-9 to TRBJ1-3; D unclear. V was pared by 6 bases and J by 0 bases, with 12 bases between. CDR3 length: 15 amino acids. From germline, CDR1 is SEHNR and CDR2 FQNEAQ (reference sequence). The CDR3 protein is CASSRNVDSGNTIYF. The CDR3 bases that were read are TGTGCCAGCAGTCGCAATGTAGACTCTGGAAACACC.

This clone was found many times. Germline is not matched at one junction end, which may reflect a read error. The read ends 3 residues shy of where the CDR3 ends; the end is completed using the germline J gene. The chain employs TRBV4-2 and TRBJ2-7, with 10 bases that match TRBD2. Per the germline V gene, CDR1 is LGHNA and CDR2 is YNFKEQ. The CDR3 has 15 amino acids. Incomplete CDR3 DNA: TGCGCCAGCAGCCAATCAAGGACTAGCGGACTCGAG. It translates to CASSQSRTSGLE. The CDR3, in full, reads CASSQSRTSGLEQYF.

This clone was found many times. With the read ending 3 residues before the CDR3 end, the germline J gene is used to fill in that end. The chain is built from TRBV9 and TRBJ2-7; 7 bases agree with TRBD2. CDR3 length: 14 residues. Trimming removed 7 bases from V and 4 bases from J; junction bases left unmatched: 11. Germline-derived CDR1 and CDR2 are SGDLS and YYNGEE. CDR3 residues: CASAITSAIYEQYF. The CDR3 bases that were read are TGTGCCAGCGCTATTACTAGCGCGATATACGAG.

Many counts were recorded for this clone. The observed sequence ends 3 residues before the CDR3 terminus, with the missing tail filled in from the germline J gene. The V and J genes are TRBV7-3 and TRBJ2-5; D possibly corresponds to TRBD1 (5 bases). Germline CDR1 and CDR2: SGHTA and FQGTGA. The CDR3 totals 14 residues. With 2 bases removed from V and 1 base from J, the gap between germline ends came to 8 bases. CDR3 DNA, as far as it was read: TGTGCCAGCAGCTTACAGGGTGTCCAAGAGACC. Its translation is CASSLQGVQET. The complete CDR3 reads CASSLQGVQETQYF. Supplemented by reference TRBV7-3 and TRBJ2-5, the full variable domain reads GAGVSQTPSNKVTEKGKYVELRCDPISGHTALYWYRQSLGQGPEFLIYFQGTGAADDSGLPNDRFFAVRPEGSVSTLKIQRTERGDSAVYLCASSLQGVQETQYFGPGTRLLVL.